The source of this T cell receptor beta chain is a study of blood T cell repertoires in COVID-19 (dated by TCRdb to about 2020). In the study overall: Samples from collaborators originated in the United States, Italy and Spain and spanned both the acute and convalescent phases of COVID-19. A freely available public database, intended as a resource for researchers studying the immune response to SARS-CoV-2, is where the repertoires were released. The prospective study material was composed of cDNA or gDNA derived from T cells, B-cell-depleted T cells, or PBMCs. Samples were obtained from the ongoing ImmuneRACE study (first 160 participants) and from over a thousand subjects provided by 6 global collaborators. A de-identified subject ID, COVID-19 status, age in years and sex were almost always included in the sample metadata. Deeply sampled blood TCRbeta repertoires from subjects exposed to, actively infected with, or recovered from COVID-19 were included in the dataset. Where available, HLA class I and class II types were taken from metadata supplied by the sample provider and were not determined by assay-based typing.

The CDR3, cysteine through phenylalanine, is 13 amino acids long. The read is trimmed to its CDR3 DNA, 39 bases read in frame from base 1. V trim: 2 bases; J trim: 7 bases; unmatched bases: 0. Whole blood was collected in K2EDTA tubes by collaborating institutions according to the institutions' own protocols. Collaborator samples were shipped for TCRbeta analysis as frozen whole blood, isolated PBMCs, or DNA extracted from either sample type. TCRbeta CDR3 regions were amplified from genomic DNA by means of the immunoSEQ Assay, a bias-controlled multiplex PCR. The authors' analysis ran thus. Within the assay, amplification of reference gene primers was used to estimate how many nucleated cells each sample contained. To quantify the absolute abundance of each unique TCRbeta CDR3 rearrangement, sequence reads were collapsed and filtered. Productive Simpson clonality was computed per sample as the square root of Simpson's diversity index over productive rearrangements. TCRdb provides this immuneACCESS table in a form limited to in-frame rearrangements. Some clones are lacking; in checked studies, under half of them reflect an unresolved V gene, and why the rest are absent is not known. That table furnishes V, J and clone size, whereas the DNA furnished D and trimming. This sample is represented by some 200,000 clones; approximately 87% of them were singletons. The top ten clonotypes cover 0.65% to 0.95% of the sample.

Comments on this clone: What antigen it recognizes has not been identified. The input lacks base qualities; no much larger clone sits a single base away.

General conclusions and limits of the study: The amount of clinical and demographic metadata varied by source and participant and was provided uncurated.

Recombination connected TRBV12-3 or TRBV12-4 to TRBJ2-1; 9 middle bases align to TRBD2. The sequenced sample consisted of peripheral blood. This TCR was recovered from a woman between 70 and 85 years old with acute or convalescent COVID-19. The CDR3 protein is CASSLLAGNEQFF. The base sequence is TGTGCCAGCAGTTTACTAGCGGGAAATGAGCAGTTCTTC.